This is a list of T cell receptor beta chains from one sample in a study of T cell changes during pregnancy in multiple sclerosis. Data came from immunoSEQ multiplex PCR; TCRdb stores just in-frame clones and leaves some out. The sample gives around 70,000 clones, roughly 90% of which show up once; around 3.5% is in the top ten. Sequencing was performed on peripheral blood, taken after pregnancy. These receptors all come from a female donor in good health, enrolled as a control in a pregnancy study. CDR3s include the opening cysteine and the closing phenylalanine or tryptophan. The D gene is left open where the match is weak. Size is stated for part of the rows, as once, few or many counts, or as a class when the clone is expanded.

d_call clone_size j_call v_call cdr3_nt cdr3_aa
TRBD2 NA TRBJ2-5 TRBV7-2 TGTGCCAGCAGCTCTCTAGCGGGAGTTGAGACCCAGTACTTC CASSSLAGVETQYF
TRBD1 NA TRBJ1-2 TRBV6-1 TGTGCCAGCAGTGAACTCGGGACAGGACGGTCGAACTATGGCTACACCTTC CASSELGTGRSNYGYTF
TRBD1 NA TRBJ1-2 TRBV29-1 TGCAGCGATTGGACAGGGGACTATGGCTACACCTTC CSDWTGDYGYTF
NA NA TRBJ2-1 TRBV2 TGTGCCAGCAGTCCGGGGGTTAGCTCCTACAATGAGCAGTTCTTC CASSPGVSSYNEQFF
NA once TRBJ2-6 TRBV4-1 TGCGCCAGCAGCCAAGATCGTACAACTAGTAATCGTGGGGCCAACGTCCTGACTTTC CASSQDRTTSNRGANVLTF
NA NA TRBJ2-3 TRBV4-3 TGCGCCAGCAGCCAAGAACCCTCCTATGTCCCAGATACGCAGTATTTT CASSQEPSYVPDTQYF
TRBD1 NA TRBJ1-2 TRBV28 TGTGCCAGTGAACAGGGGAACGGCTACACCTTC CASEQGNGYTF
TRBD2 NA TRBJ2-1 TRBV2 TGTGCCAGCAGTGGCCAGCGGGAGGTCAATGAGCAGTTCTTC CASSGQREVNEQFF
NA NA TRBJ2-3 TRBV4-1 TGCGCCAGCAGCCGGCTGCCAGTTACTAGCAGCACAGATACGCAGTATTTT CASSRLPVTSSTDTQYF
TRBD1 NA TRBJ1-1 TRBV27 TGTGCCAGCAGTTCCATGGACAGGCAGGAAATGAACACTGAAGCTTTCTTT CASSSMDRQEMNTEAFF
TRBD1 NA TRBJ1-4 TRBV28 TGTGCCAGCACTCAGGGACAGAATAATGAAAAACTGTTTTTT CASTQGQNNEKLFF
TRBD2 NA TRBJ2-5 TRBV27 TGTGCCAGCAGGGAGCTAGCGGGAGGGCCGAGAGAGACCCAGTACTTC CASRELAGGPRETQYF
TRBD2 NA TRBJ2-7 TRBV14 TGTGCCAGCAGCCAAGCCCTAGGGAGGGTAGCGGGAGGAAGCGAGCAGTACTTC CASSQALGRVAGGSEQYF
NA NA TRBJ2-5 TRBV19 TGTGCCAGTAGTATGTTAGGACAGAAAGAGACCCAGTACTTC CASSMLGQKETQYF
NA NA TRBJ1-1 TRBV5-1 TGCGCCAGCAGCTTGGGGGGGGGAGGTAAGGACACTGAAGCTTTCTTT CASSLGGGGKDTEAFF
NA NA TRBJ1-6 TRBV9 TGTGCCAGCAGCGTAGGGACAGAAGGGAATTCACCCCTCCACTTT CASSVGTEGNSPLHF
NA NA TRBJ2-3 TRBV11-1 TGTGCCAGCAGCTTAGGGGTCGAGGGAAGAGATACGCAGTATTTT CASSLGVEGRDTQYF
NA once TRBJ1-1 TRBV10-3 TGTGCCATCAGTGAGGGCAGGGAAGCTTTCTTT CAISEGREAFF
NA NA TRBJ2-3 TRBV7-3 TGTGCCAGCAGCTTACAGGGGGGCCCAGATACGCAGTATTTT CASSLQGGPDTQYF
TRBD2 NA TRBJ2-2 TRBV5-6 TGTGCCAGCAGCTTACTGGCTAGCGGGAAAGACACCGGGGAGCTGTTTTTT CASSLLASGKDTGELFF
NA NA TRBJ1-1 TRBV2 TGTGCCAGCACCTACCAAAACCTCGGCACTGAAGCTTTCTTT CASTYQNLGTEAFF
NA NA TRBJ1-1 TRBV5-1 TGCGCCAGCAGCTTGAGGCAGGGAGGGAACACTGAAGCTTTCTTT CASSLRQGGNTEAFF
TRBD2 NA TRBJ2-3 TRBV5-4 TGTGCCAGCAGCTTTCCGGTCGGGCGGGAGGGCCAAGATACGCAGTATTTT CASSFPVGREGQDTQYF
TRBD2 NA TRBJ2-1 TRBV7-9 TGTGCCAGCAGCTTCCCCGGACTAGCGGGTCACAATGAGCAGTTCTTC CASSFPGLAGHNEQFF
TRBD2 NA TRBJ2-7 TRBV4-3 TGCGCCAGCAGCCAAGACCTAGCGGGAGCCTACGAGCAGTACTTC CASSQDLAGAYEQYF
TRBD2 NA TRBJ2-7 TRBV6-6 TGTGCCAGCAGTACCTCGGGACTAGGATCCTACGAGCAGTACTTC CASSTSGLGSYEQYF
TRBD1 NA TRBJ2-7 TRBV7-9 TGTGCCAGCAGCTTAGGCGGACAGGACTACGAGCAGTACTTC CASSLGGQDYEQYF
TRBD1 few TRBJ2-3 TRBV11-3 TGTGCCAGCAGCCCCGGGACAGGGGTCGATGGAGATACGCAGTATTTT CASSPGTGVDGDTQYF
TRBD2 NA TRBJ2-3 TRBV7-3 TGTGCCAGCAGCCGGACTAGCGGCACAGATACGCAGTATTTT CASSRTSGTDTQYF
NA NA TRBJ1-2 TRBV28 TGTGCCAGCAGGGTCAGGGTTCAAGGCTATGGCTACACCTTC CASRVRVQGYGYTF
NA NA TRBJ2-6 TRBV4-2 TGTGCCAGCAGCCAAGCTAGGACAGCATACTCTGGGGCCAACGTCCTGACTTTC CASSQARTAYSGANVLTF
NA NA TRBJ2-7 TRBV15 TGTGCCACCAGCAGCAGACAGAAAGCCCACGAGCAGTACTTC CATSSRQKAHEQYF
NA NA TRBJ1-6 TRBV28 TGTGCCAGCAGATGGGGTTCCTTGGGGCGAGATTCACCCCTCCACTTT CASRWGSLGRDSPLHF
NA NA TRBJ2-7 TRBV6-6 TGTGCCAGCAGCCAGGGGGACTTTTACTCCTACGAGCAGTACTTC CASSQGDFYSYEQYF
TRBD2 NA TRBJ2-5 TRBV28 TGTGCCAGCAGGGCTAGCGGGATACTGGAGACCCAGTACTTC CASRASGILETQYF
TRBD1 NA TRBJ2-7 TRBV25-1 TGTGCCAGCAGTGTCCGGGACAGACCCTACGAGCAGTACTTC CASSVRDRPYEQYF
NA NA TRBJ1-4 TRBV5-1 TGCGCCAGCAGCTTGCCGGGGATGAGGAATGAAAAACTGTTTTTT CASSLPGMRNEKLFF
NA NA TRBJ1-1 TRBV6-4 TGTGCCAGCAGCCCCTCGAACACTGAAGCTTTCTTT CASSPSNTEAFF
TRBD2 NA TRBJ2-7 TRBV27 TGTGCCAGCAGTTTAAGGAGTAGCGGGTACGAGCAGTACTTC CASSLRSSGYEQYF
NA NA TRBJ2-7 TRBV30 TGTGCCTGGAGTGTTGGGGGGGCAACCTACGAGCAGTACTTC CAWSVGGATYEQYF
NA NA TRBJ1-5 TRBV6-5 TGTGCCAGCAGCCCGGACAGACGGAATCAGCCCCAGCATTTT CASSPDRRNQPQHF
NA NA TRBJ2-1 TRBV2 TGTGCCACCCTGGAGAGGATGGCCTACAATGAGCAGTTCTTC CATLERMAYNEQFF
NA once TRBJ2-5 TRBV4-2 TGTGCCAGCAGCCAGCAGGCCCAGACCCAGTACTTC CASSQQAQTQYF
TRBD1 NA TRBJ2-2 TRBV9 TGTGCCAGCAGTACAACAGGACAGGTGAACACCGGGGAGCTGTTTTTT CASSTTGQVNTGELFF
NA NA TRBJ1-1 TRBV23-1 TGCGCCAGCAGTCAATCCCAGGGGAGGGACACTGAAGCTTTCTTT CASSQSQGRDTEAFF
NA NA TRBJ1-5 TRBV27 TGTGCCAGCAGTTCCCCCCGAGCGATCAATCAGCCCCAGCATTTT CASSSPRAINQPQHF
TRBD2 NA TRBJ2-6 TRBV4-1 TGCGCCAGCAGCCAAGGACTAGCGGGACCGCCGGGAGGGGCCAACGTCCTGACTTTC CASSQGLAGPPGGANVLTF